This TCR beta chain came from a study of shared clonotypes between healthy human individuals. Study conclusions and caveats: About 5% of naive CD4 clonotypes were common to several donors. Read depth was anticipated to influence clonotype sharing among donors. In contrast to clonotypes shared by all four donors, non-shared clonotypes had lower generation probabilities.

Germline loops: CDR1 LGHNA, CDR2 YNFKEQ. J lost 7 bases, V lost 1 base, and 8 bases had no gene match. This CDR3 spans 16 amino acids. Sequenced by immunoSEQ multiplex PCR; TCRdb stores in-frame clones only, minus some. The sample comprises approximately 2.5 million clones, 93% of which are singletons, and 0.35% to 0.45% rests with the top ten. This clone has more than one count but fewer than ten. The antigen is not known. All of the donors resided in Nashville, Tennessee, and each was a Caucasian adult. The source material was naive CD4+ T cells from PBMCs. Regarding subset: CD45RA+ positively selected. V and J are TRBV4-2 and TRBJ2-1; the match to TRBD2 covers 9 bases. The TCR was taken from a young man in good health. Some clones in this sample may be carry-over from other donors' samples. As DNA, the CDR3 is TGTGCCAGCAGCCAAGGAGGGGCGGGAGGGGGGAATGAGCAGTTCTTC. It codes for CASSQGGAGGGNEQFF.